This record concerns one TCR beta chain sequence. The antigen it binds to is not known. The sample holds no much larger clone one base away, and base qualities are not on file. The data belong to a study of cytotoxic CD8 clonotypes in ibrutinib-treated CLL (dated by TCRdb to about 2021). Concerning the study at large: The cohort included about 15 treatment-naive and around 10 relapsed/refractory patients; some 18 were IGHV unmutated. Partial responses were observed in roughly 24 patients and complete responses in 2; after a median follow-up of 68 months, remission was maintained in about 15 patients and progression was observed in approximately 12. Response samples were taken after a median of approximately eleven months on treatment, ranging from roughly 6 to 36 months. Samples averaged approximately 240,000 productive templates and tens of thousands of productive rearrangements. Longitudinal samples were obtainable from about 30% of the roughly 86 participants in the trial. Cryopreserved peripheral blood mononuclear cells were collected at three points: before therapy, at response, and at either sustained remission or disease progression. Every remission and progressive disease sample was obtained while ibrutinib was still being received by the patients.

Reading the germline V gene gives CDR1 MNHEY and CDR2 SVGAGI. At the junction V is shortened by 6 bases and J by 10 bases; bases outside the gene matches: 7. Including cysteine and phenylalanine, the CDR3 has 14 amino acids. Only the CDR3 DNA stays, 42 bases, in frame from base 1. Results the study describes overall, beyond this receptor: At ibrutinib response clonality went up, during sustained remission it held steady, and at progression it dropped back toward baseline. Baseline clonality was found to be higher than that of age-matched healthy donors and was strongly correlated with circulating CD8+ T-cell counts. Public clonotypes were found to be uncommon and were observed to contract or remain stable during treatment; the increase in clonality was shown to reflect expansion of private clonotypes at ibrutinib response. Sustained-remission and progressing patients did not have matched sampling times, and lymph node repertoires were not examined.

The goal of deep resolution MiSeq sequencing was a depth between 1 in 1 million and 1 in 200,000 T cells, and coverage averaged 10x per clonotype. The immunoSEQ hsTCRB Kit was used to generate TCR beta libraries. Concerning the study's data processing: Data were analyzed with ImmunoSEQ Data Assistant and ImmunoSEQ Analyzer, with V, D and J genes assigned per IMGT definitions. Clonality, which ranges from 0 to 1, was calculated as one minus the normalized Shannon entropy of productive rearrangement frequencies. Public clonotype analysis was restricted to overrepresented clonotypes comprising at least 0.05% of each patient's repertoire. Some 14 age-matched healthy donor repertoires from immuneACCESS served as clonality controls. What TCRdb holds here is the immuneACCESS table cut down to in-frame rearrangements. Part of the clones is not present; checked against another copy, under half of the missing clones reflect an unresolved V gene, and the others are unexplained. The DNA gave D and trimming, while V, J and clone size come from that table. Counted in this sample were 35,000 to 45,000 clones; 70% to 75% of them appeared once. The top ten constitute 16% of the sample.

The time point label corresponds to: progressive disease on ibrutinib. For TCR beta library preparation, 1.5 to 2.5 micrograms of genomic DNA was extracted from cryopreserved PBMCs. High-throughput TCR beta sequencing was performed on longitudinal blood samples from CLL patients receiving ibrutinib monotherapy. The patients were enrolled in a single-center, open-label phase 2 trial of ibrutinib monotherapy. The source of this sequence is a human donor with chronic lymphocytic leukemia. This specimen was PBMCs, taken at disease progression, from a patient treated with ibrutinib. This chain joins TRBV6-5 to TRBJ1-6; TRBD1 aligns with 9 central bases. The DNA sequence is given as TGTGCCAGCAGCCCGGGACAGGGTTCATCACCCCTCCACTTT. Translated, this is CASSPGQGSSPLHF.